The sample holds a few counts of the clone carrying this T cell receptor (beta chain). CDR1 and CDR2 (germline): DFQATT, SNEGSKA (reference sequence). The CDR3 is 16 residues long. V lost 5 bases to trimming and J lost 2 bases; unmatched junction nucleotides: 11. This entry belongs to a study of T-cell reconstitution after alpha-beta-depleted transplantation in children. Unique molecular identifiers featured in how the TCRbeta library was prepared. Each CDR3 protein gets one entry after TCRdb re-called the PCR reads with MiXCR. This table has approximately 520,000 distinct CDR3 sequences, approximately 32% appearing once.

The TCR sequence derives from a human donor who donated a stem cell graft to a child with aplastic anemia. The sequencing here drew on PBMCs from the stem cell graft donor, taken from the stem cell graft. J is TRBJ2-3 and V is TRBV20-1, with TRBD2 matching 9 bases. The CDR3 loop is CSAVLTSGAVTDTQYF. The CDR3 DNA sequence: TGCAGTGCTGTACTGACTAGCGGCGCCGTCACAGATACGCAGTATTTT.